This is a list of T cell receptor beta chains from one sample in a study of CD8+CD57+ T cells in acquired aplastic anemia. TCRdb recomputed calls from the reads with MiXCR, one row per CDR3 protein. Of 150,000 to 200,000 distinct CDR3 sequences in the sample, 64% were seen once. Input material: sorted CD4+, CD8+, or CD8+CD57+ T cells (not recorded which) from PBMCs. These receptors originate from a human donor with severe aplastic anemia or a healthy control (not recorded which). Both conserved end residues are part of each CDR3. The order of the fields is J gene, V gene, CDR3 protein.

TRBJ2-3 | TRBV2 | CASSEGGWGTDTQYF
TRBJ1-4 | TRBV2 | CASSESRNNEKLFF
TRBJ2-5 | TRBV12-3/TRBV12-4 | CASSFNGPRYF
TRBJ2-1 | TRBV6-4 | CASSEGEPTNNEQFF
TRBJ1-1 | TRBV19 | CASSIRLGSGTEAFF
TRBJ2-2 | TRBV20-1 | CSARLPSGGWGRSGELFF
TRBJ1-2 | TRBV5-1 | CASSGTGGPSGYTF
TRBJ1-5 | TRBV19 | CASSNELGEPQHF
TRBJ2-3 | TRBV24-1 | CATSDPARADTQYF
TRBJ2-1 | TRBV15 | CATSRAGYDEQFF
TRBJ2-7 | TRBV5-4 | CASSLGQGLYEQYF
TRBJ2-1 | TRBV25-1 | CASSESTSGRAEQFF
TRBJ1-2 | TRBV7-3 | CASSPGSGGYTF
TRBJ2-6 | TRBV7-9 | CASSSTRGSGANVLTF
TRBJ2-1 | TRBV12-3/TRBV12-4 | CASRIPGAYNEQFF
TRBJ2-7 | TRBV19 | CASGRGLAGNYEQYF
TRBJ2-7 | TRBV19 | CASGRVSSYEQYF
TRBJ1-6 | TRBV14 | CASRQGNNSPLHF
TRBJ2-3 | TRBV10-3 | CAISEKGPSTDTQYF
TRBJ1-5 | TRBV12-3/TRBV12-4 | CASSDGGQPQHF
TRBJ2-7 | TRBV11-2 | CASSPRQGILYEQYF
TRBJ2-1 | TRBV19 | CASAGQGGWEHNEQFF
TRBJ2-6 | TRBV7-8 | CASSLVMAGAISGANVLTF
TRBJ2-1 | TRBV20-1 | CSARAPDRVAHNEQFF
TRBJ1-1 | TRBV30 | CAWGVNTEAFF
TRBJ1-6 | TRBV7-9 | CASSSSGDSPLHF
TRBJ1-5 | TRBV2 | CASSSGYQPQHF
TRBJ1-5 | TRBV7-3 | CASSLAPLTGVGQPQHF
TRBJ2-7 | TRBV19 | CASGRGRDEQYF
TRBJ2-1 | TRBV2 | CASIGLAGNNEQFF
TRBJ2-3 | TRBV29-1 | CSASGTSGGGQSTDTQYF
TRBJ1-1 | TRBV2 | CASNSGQGGSTEAFF
TRBJ2-7 | TRBV29-1 | CSSSGDRTYEQYF
TRBJ1-1 | TRBV10-3 | CAISGGQDRPMNTEAFF
TRBJ2-4 | TRBV29-1 | CSVELAGENIQYF
TRBJ2-3 | TRBV27 | CASGKLHRGTPSTDTQYF
TRBJ2-6 | TRBV6-1 | CASSYANVLTF
TRBJ2-7 | TRBV7-2 | CASSTRDGYEQYF
TRBJ2-4 | TRBV11-2 | CASSLEASGGLAKNIQYF
TRBJ2-7 | TRBV15 | CATSGRTGVLDEQYF
TRBJ2-1 | TRBV15 | CATSRGRDNEQFF
TRBJ2-1 | TRBV2 | CASSAPRLAGDYNEQFF
TRBJ2-2 | TRBV7-9 | CASSLQGQGTGELFF
TRBJ1-5 | TRBV14 | CASSQYVNQPQHF
- | TRBV7-8 | CASSSGLAGGPETQYF
TRBJ2-1 | TRBV29-1 | CSVELGSVGGNEQFF
TRBJ1-6 | TRBV20-1 | CSARDLDRVTYNSPLHF
TRBJ1-1 | TRBV9 | CASSGGAGEAFF
TRBJ2-1 | TRBV7-3 | CASSYLAGSINEQFF
TRBJ1-6 | TRBV6-6 | CASSYIGTGVNSPLHF
TRBJ1-1 | TRBV7-6 | CASSLGTRAEAFF